The 17 T cell receptor beta chains reported below all come from one sample, sequenced in a study of Ad26.COV2.S vaccination and SARS-CoV-2 variants. Profiled with immunoSEQ multiplex PCR; TCRdb holds only in-frame clones, not every one. The data show approximately 480,000 clones, with roughly 85% seen just once and roughly 13% held by the top ten. The treatment here: approximately 18 received Ad26.COV2.S at low or high dose, single or two shots; five or six received placebo; per-sample allocation not given. Sample collection was performed on day 63 after the first vaccine or placebo injection. The material sequenced was peripheral blood, taken in a trial of Ad26.COV2.S vaccine versus placebo. The receptor set was obtained from a person between 18 and 65 years old who received the Ad26.COV2.S COVID-19 vaccine or a placebo.

V usage is TRBV19 and J usage is TRBJ1-1; tentative D call: TRBD1 (6 bases). The ends were cut back, 5 bases at V and 5 bases at J, with 12 bases in the middle. The CDR3 has 13 residues. Germline CDR1 and CDR2: LNHDA and SQIVND (reference sequence). CDR3 DNA sequence: TGTGCCAGTAGTGCCGAAAGGGGGACTGAAGCTTTCTTT. Translating it yields CASSAERGTEAFF. The variable domain in full, completed from reference TRBV19 and TRBJ1-1, reads DGGITQSPKYLFRKEGQNVTLSCEQNLNHDAMYWYRQDPGQGLRLIYYSQIVNDFQKGDIAEGYSVSREKKESFPLTVTSAQKNPTAFYLCASSAERGTEAFFGQGTRLTVV.

This clone was seen once. CDR3 sequence (DNA): TGTGCCATCTCAGCGGGAGTGATTCGTAACGATGAGCAGTTCTTC. Protein: CAISAGVIRNDEQFF. This chain links TRBV10-3 with TRBJ2-1, with TRBD2 identical over 8 bases. CDR3 length equals 15 residues. Looked up from germline, CDR1 is ENHRY and CDR2 is SYGVKD. V was clipped by 8 bases and J by 8 bases; unmatched bases: 14.

J is TRBJ2-1 and V is TRBV3-1 (or the pseudogene TRBV3-2); D unresolved. V was pared by 4 bases and J by 2 bases, with 12 bases between. Germline CDR1 is LGHDT and CDR2 is YNNKEL (reference sequence). The CDR3 consists of 15 residues. CDR3: CASSPDARTYNEQFF. DNA for the CDR3: TGTGCCAGCAGCCCCGACGCCAGGACCTACAATGAGCAGTTCTTC.

This chain joins TRBV6-2 or TRBV6-3 and TRBJ1-2; D perhaps matches TRBD1 (6 bases). The CDR3 has 14 amino acids. Germline lookup yields CDR1 MNHEY and CDR2 SVGEGT. V was trimmed by 4 bases and J by 3 bases, leaving 12 bases between them. CDR3 nucleotide sequence: TGTGCCAGCAGTTCCCCGGGGGCTTACTATGGCTACACCTTC. Encoded protein: CASSSPGAYYGYTF.

The rearrangement joins TRBV27 to TRBJ2-1, with 9 bases fitting TRBD2. Germline V gene data show CDR1 as MNHEY and CDR2 as SMNVEV (reference sequence). V shed 3 bases and J 4 bases; nucleotides not matched to a gene: 10. CDR3 length: 17 amino acids. The CDR3 reads CASSLGSSGLAYNEQFF. CDR3 sequence (DNA): TGTGCCAGCAGTTTGGGCTCTTCGGGACTAGCATACAATGAGCAGTTCTTC.

This clone was observed a few times. The same CDR3 arises from other DNA sequences in this sample as well. The chain joins TRBV19 to TRBJ2-2, with D tentatively TRBD2 (6 bases). The V gene's germline CDR1 is LNHDA and CDR2 SQIVND (reference sequence). The CDR3 has 13 residues. V was clipped by 9 bases and J by 1 base, with 9 bases between them. The CDR3 region is CASGTGNTGELFF. The CDR3 DNA is TGTGCCAGCGGGACTGGGAACACCGGGGAGCTGTTTTTT.

V is TRBV9 and J is TRBJ2-1, with 10 bases matching TRBD2. The germline V gene encodes CDR1 SGDLS and CDR2 YYNGEE. The CDR3 length is 21 residues. Unmatched junction bases numbered 22, after V lost 0 bases and J lost 7 bases. The CDR3 protein is CASSVEARWGVAGGRDNEQFF. The CDR3 bases are TGTGCCAGCAGCGTAGAGGCCCGCTGGGGGGTAGCGGGAGGCCGAGATAATGAGCAGTTCTTC.

This chain connects TRBV7-3 to TRBJ2-1; D could derive from TRBD1 or TRBD2 (6 bases each). CDR3 length: 14 amino acids. Germline CDR1 SGHTA, CDR2 FQGTGA. Trimming shortened V by 5 bases and J by 6 bases, and 14 bases separated the two germline ends. The CDR3 bases are TGTGCCAGCAGCCAAGGAGGAGGGGGCAATGAGCAGTTCTTC. Translated: CASSQGGGGNEQFF.

This chain uses TRBV14 with TRBJ1-6; perhaps TRBD1 as D (6 bases). CDR3 length: 15 amino acids. The germline CDR1 and CDR2 sequences are SGHDN and FVKESK. V was clipped by 0 bases and J by 8 bases, with 11 bases between them. CDR3: CASSQDWGLDSPLHF. Written as DNA, the CDR3 is TGTGCCAGCAGCCAAGATTGGGGGCTTGATTCACCCCTCCACTTT.

The chain has TRBV18 and TRBJ1-1; TRBD1 matches at 9 bases. The CDR3 runs to 15 residues. V was clipped by 5 bases and J by 1 base; unmatched bases: 5. From germline, CDR1 is KGHSH and CDR2 LQKENI. The CDR3 spells CASSFLDRGNTEAFF. DNA of the CDR3: TGTGCCAGCTCATTCCTGGACAGGGGGAACACTGAAGCTTTCTTT.

This chain links TRBV28 with TRBJ1-5; 7 bases line up with TRBD1. This CDR3 has 15 amino acids. V lost 7 bases to trimming and J lost 6 bases; unmatched junction nucleotides: 12. CDR1 MDHEN and CDR2 SYDVKM come from the germline V gene. CDR3 nucleotide sequence: TGTGCCAGCAAACCTGACAGGGTGGGCGGTCAGCCCCAGCATTTT. Protein sequence: CASKPDRVGGQPQHF.

This clone was counted between two and nine times. The chain joins TRBV19 to TRBJ2-3; D may be TRBD2 (6 bases). Per germline, CDR1 LNHDA and CDR2 SQIVND (reference sequence). This CDR3 region has 13 residues. V was clipped by 8 bases and J by 0 bases, with 9 bases between them. The CDR3 reads CASGRLSTDTQYF. CDR3 nucleotide sequence: TGTGCCAGTGGGAGGTTGAGCACAGATACGCAGTATTTT.

J is TRBJ1-1 and V is TRBV9, with D hard to call. Trimming cost V 0 bases and J 4 bases, with 10 bases left between them. Looked up from germline, CDR1 is SGDLS and CDR2 is YYNGEE. CDR3 length: 14 residues. In DNA form, the CDR3 reads TGTGCCAGCAGCGTAGAAATAACGAGCACTGAAGCTTTCTTT. The encoded protein is CASSVEITSTEAFF. The variable domain in full, completed from reference TRBV9 and TRBJ1-1, reads DSGVTQTPKHLITATGQRVTLRCSPRSGDLSVYWYQQSLDQGLQFLIQYYNGEERAKGNILERFSAQQFPDLHSELNLSSLELGDSALYFCASSVEITSTEAFFGQGTRLTVV.

The chain is built from TRBV13 and TRBJ2-1, with 8 bases aligning to TRBD2. CDR1 is PRHDT and CDR2 is FYEKMQ in the germline V gene (reference sequence). After removal of 5 bases from V and 1 base from J, the junction contained 10 bases not matched to a gene. The CDR3 length is 17 residues. CDR3 residues: CASSRKGSGVSYNEQFF. The CDR3 DNA follows: TGTGCCAGCAGCCGCAAAGGTAGCGGGGTTTCCTACAATGAGCAGTTCTTC.

This clone was picked up a small number of times. The V call is TRBV28, the J call TRBJ2-5; 9 bases line up with TRBD2. Germline trimming cut 5 bases from V and 7 bases from J; bases unmatched to any gene: 11. The CDR3 sequence is 15 residues long. Germline V gene sequence: CDR1 MDHEN, CDR2 SYDVKM. The CDR3 loop is CASSGPSGATGTQYF. In DNA form, the CDR3 reads TGTGCCAGCAGTGGGCCTAGCGGGGCAACAGGGACCCAGTACTTC.

The chain is built from TRBV4-2 and TRBJ2-1; 8 nucleotides align to TRBD1. V dropped 1 base and J dropped 6; count of bases not matched to a gene: 8. CDR1 and CDR2 from the germline V gene are LGHNA and YNFKEQ. The CDR3 spans 16 residues. Here the CDR3 reads CASSQVLRTGSNEQFF. The CDR3 bases are TGTGCCAGCAGCCAAGTACTTAGGACAGGGAGCAATGAGCAGTTCTTC.

V gene TRBV6-2 or TRBV6-3 combines with J gene TRBJ2-2; 10 nucleotides agree with TRBD1. CDR3 length equals 18 residues. The ends lost 4 bases at V and 3 bases at J; junction bases unmatched: 11. Looked up from germline, CDR1 is MNHEY and CDR2 is SVGEGT. CDR3 nucleotide sequence: TGTGCCAGCAGTTCCCTCCGACAGGGGGCCGGGGACACCGGGGAGCTGTTTTTT. Its translation: CASSSLRQGAGDTGELFF.